This TCR beta chain originates from a study of molecular identifiers for immune sequencing clone quantification. Across the whole study: Replicate RNA from roughly 20,000 or 100,000 naive CD8 T cells formed five aliquots; four were sequenced.

Trimming at V came to 5 bases and at J to 4 bases, leaving 10 bases not matched to a gene. The CDR3 spans 15 residues. Study-level points and caveats: With a barcode shared among identical TCR molecules, highly expanded clone sizes could be underestimated.

TCRdb reanalysed the PCR reads using MiXCR and keeps one entry per CDR3 protein. The sample has about 510,000 distinct CDR3 sequences, about a fifth seen once; the top ten hold 0.65% to 0.95%. This clonotype was observed many times. The antigen is not known. In the sort, naive CD8 T cells were defined as CD8+CD4-CCR7+CD45RA+. The sample comprised naive CD8+ T cells from blood, with Jurkat cell RNA spiked in. Documented subset: FACS-sorted CD8+CD4-CCR7+CD45RA+ naive T cells. The J gene is TRBJ2-5, the V gene TRBV12-3 or TRBV12-4, with TRBD2 matching over 7 bases. The sequence came from a human donor in good health. Some libraries in this study had Jurkat cell RNA spiked in. Here the CDR3 DNA reads TGTGCCAGCAGTCCCCCAGGGTCGGGAGGAGAGACCCAGTACTTC. Translation: CASSPPGSGGETQYF.